This T cell receptor (beta chain) was identified in a study of blood T cell repertoires in COVID-19. Study summary: From T cells, B-cell-depleted T cells, or PBMCs came the material, which was cDNA or gDNA.

Using immunoSEQ multiplex PCR, the repertoire was profiled, and TCRdb retains in-frame clones only, with some absent. The top ten hold roughly 9% of the sample, which has about 280,000 clones, 88% seen once. This clone was found once. Germline CDR1 and CDR2: KGHSH and LQKENI. CDR3 length equals 14 residues. The J segment lost 5 bases and the V segment lost 3 bases, leaving 2 bases of the junction unmatched. Sequencing was carried out using peripheral blood. The sequence was collected from a man younger than 35 with active or convalescent COVID-19. The chain carries TRBV18 and TRBJ1-4; 8 bases map to TRBD1. The CDR3 reads CASSPGQVNEKLFF. The CDR3 nucleotides are TGTGCCAGCTCACCGGGACAGGTGAATGAAAAACTGTTTTTT. Supplemented by reference TRBV18 and TRBJ1-4, the full variable domain reads NAGVMQNPRHLVRRRGQEARLRCSPMKGHSHVYWYRQLPEEGLKFMVYLQKENIIDESGMPKERFSAEFPKEGPSILRIQQVVRGDSAAYFCASSPGQVNEKLFFGSGTQLSVL.